This entry concerns a single TCR beta chain. The sample is drawn from a study of CD4 and CD8 cells across lung adenocarcinoma regions. From the PCR reads, TCRdb called clonotypes with MiXCR, one entry per CDR3 protein. There are about 5,000 distinct CDR3 sequences in the sample; 60% to 80% occur only once, and around 23% lies in the top ten. Material: CD4+ T cells from the center of a lung tumor. This clonotype was obtained from a female donor with lung adenocarcinoma. The CD4 and CD8 labels of this study may be unreliable.

The DNA of the CDR3 is TGTGCCAGCAGGGAGGGCTGTGCGATCTACGGTGAGCTGTTTTTT. Its protein is CASREGCAIYGELFF. The rearrangement joins TRBV6-1 to TRBJ2-1; TRBD2 might be the D (6 bases). The end of the DNA is better explained by TRBJ2-2, so the J call may be wrong. Germline CDR1 and CDR2: MNHNS and SASEGT. The CDR3 length is 15 residues.